These T cell receptor beta chains were read from a single sample in a study of CD8+CD57+ T cells in acquired aplastic anemia. TCRdb passed the reads through MiXCR, listing each CDR3 protein once. The sample consists of 250,000 to 350,000 distinct CDR3 sequences, approximately 56% of them appearing once. Sample: sorted CD4+, CD8+, or CD8+CD57+ T cells (not recorded which) from PBMCs. These receptors were obtained from a human donor with severe aplastic anemia or a healthy control (not recorded which). Each CDR3 is given with its conserved first and last residue. D genes are given only for firm matches. Only part of the rows carry a size: once, few, many, or a class if the clone is expanded.

clone_size j_call d_call v_call cdr3_nt cdr3_aa
- TRBJ2-4 - TRBV18 TGTGCCAGCTCACCCGGGGTAGCCAAAAACATTCAGTACTTC CASSPGVAKNIQYF
many TRBJ2-7 - TRBV5-1 TGCGCCAGCAGCACTGGACTGCGGAGCTCCTACGAGCAGTACTTC CASSTGLRSSYEQYF
- TRBJ2-7 TRBD2 TRBV5-4 TGTGCCAGCAGCCTGGGACCTGGGGGGGGATCCTACGAGCAGTACTTC CASSLGPGGGSYEQYF
- TRBJ1-6 - TRBV7-9 TGTGCCAGCAGCCGGGACAACCATAATTCACCCCTCCACTTT CASSRDNHNSPLHF
- TRBJ2-3 - TRBV11-2 TGTGCCAGCAGCCCCGCCGTGGGGGTGACAGATACGCAGTATTTT CASSPAVGVTDTQYF
- TRBJ2-7 TRBD2 TRBV5-1 TGCGCCAGCAGCTCAGGGTCTAGCGGGACCAGCTCCTACGAGCAGTACTTC CASSSGSSGTSSYEQYF
- TRBJ1-2 - TRBV7-8 TGTGCCAGCAGCCAAGAAGGGGCAGGTGGCTACACCTTC CASSQEGAGGYTF
medium-sized TRBJ2-7 - TRBV7-7 TGTGCTAGCAGCCCCCATGGAGGGTCCGAGCAGTACTTC CASSPHGGSEQYF
- TRBJ2-7 TRBD1 TRBV7-2 TGTGCCAGCAGCTTGGGGACAGGGGAGTACGAGCAGTACTTC CASSLGTGEYEQYF
many TRBJ1-2 TRBD1 TRBV7-6 TGTGCCAGCAGTACAGGGGGGGACTATGGCTACACCTTC CASSTGGDYGYTF
- TRBJ1-1 TRBD1 TRBV20-1 TGCAGTGGTCCGACAGGGCTTAAAGAAGCTTTCTTT CSGPTGLKEAFF
many TRBJ1-4 - TRBV5-1 TGCGCCAGCAGACGCAGTAACAGCAATGAAAAACTGTTTTTT CASRRSNSNEKLFF
few TRBJ2-1 - TRBV7-9 TGTGCCGATGAGGAGGGGGCAGGAAATGAGCAGTTCTTC CADEEGAGNEQFF
- TRBJ1-2 - TRBV25-1 TGTGCCAGCAGTGCTTCTTCCCACGGCGGCTACACCTTC CASSASSHGGYTF
- TRBJ2-7 - TRBV7-3 TGTGCCAGCAGCGCCCCTAGTGGCGAGCAGTACTTC CASSAPSGEQYF
- TRBJ1-1 - TRBV29-1 TGCAGCGGGGAAGTTAACACTGAAGCTTTCTTT CSGEVNTEAFF
many TRBJ2-5 - TRBV28 TGTGCCAGCAGTTTGGCTAGCCTAGAGACCCAGTACTTC CASSLASLETQYF
many TRBJ2-5 - TRBV7-3 TGTGCCAGCAGCCTAGTTGCGGGGGCACAAGAGACCCAGTACTTC CASSLVAGAQETQYF
- TRBJ2-3 - TRBV24-1 TGTGCCACCAACCTAGAAGGGCTAGTTGCGGAAGGTACGCAGTATTTT CATNLEGLVAEGTQYF
few TRBJ1-6 TRBD1 TRBV15 TGTGCCACCAGCAGAGCGCGGACAGGGTCCTCACCCCTCCACTTT CATSRARTGSSPLHF
many TRBJ2-7 - TRBV4-3 TGCGCCAGCAGCCAAGGGGGCGGGAACGAGCAGTACTTC CASSQGGGNEQYF
few TRBJ2-3 - TRBV12-3/TRBV12-4 TGTGCCAGCAGTTTTGGAGACACGGATACGCAGTATTTT CASSFGDTDTQYF
many TRBJ1-1 - TRBV5-1 TGCGCCAGCAGCTTCGACAATCATCCAACAGACACTGAAGCTTTCTTT CASSFDNHPTDTEAFF
many TRBJ1-1 - TRBV20-1 TGCAGTGCCCCTGAACGGAACACTGAAGCTTTCTTT CSAPERNTEAFF
- TRBJ2-2 TRBD1 TRBV7-3 TGTGCCAGTCGACAGGGTAGGCACACCGGGGAGCTGTTTTTT CASRQGRHTGELFF
- TRBJ2-3 TRBD2 TRBV20-1 TGCACCGCCCGGGGGGGCAAAGATACGCAGTATTTT CTARGGKDTQYF
- TRBJ2-1 TRBD2 TRBV20-1 TGCAGTGCTAGTGCTAGCGGCTACAATGAGCAGTTCTTC CSASASGYNEQFF
- TRBJ1-2 - TRBV14 TGTGCCAGCAGCCAGGGAGCGGACTATGGCTACACCTTC CASSQGADYGYTF
many TRBJ2-3 TRBD2 TRBV15 TGTGCCACCAGCAGAGATTTAGGAGCGGGGGGGCGATCAGATACGCAGTATTTT CATSRDLGAGGRSDTQYF
- TRBJ2-3 - TRBV2 TGTGCCAGCAGTTGGTCGGGAGACCTGGGCGATACGCAGTATTTT CASSWSGDLGDTQYF
- TRBJ2-7 TRBD1 TRBV20-1 TGCAGTGCTAGAGGAGGGACAGGGGGCGAGCAGTACTTC CSARGGTGGEQYF
many TRBJ2-5 TRBD2 TRBV20-1 TGCAGTGCTTTAGCGGGGGGGCTGGAGACCCAGTACTTC CSALAGGLETQYF
- TRBJ2-3 - TRBV25-1 TGTGCCAGCAGTGAATATCCAGATACGCAGTATTTT CASSEYPDTQYF
many TRBJ2-7 - TRBV18 TGTGCCAGCTCACCATCGGCGGACTACGAGCAGTACTTC CASSPSADYEQYF
many TRBJ2-3 - TRBV7-9 TGTGCCAGCAGTTTCGGTGGCACAGATACGCAGTATTTT CASSFGGTDTQYF
- TRBJ2-2 TRBD2 TRBV20-1 TGCAGTGCTAGTCTAGCGGCTAACACCGGGGAGCTGTTTTTT CSASLAANTGELFF
- TRBJ2-7 - TRBV24-1 TGTGCCACCGGATCATCCTACGAGCAGTACTTC CATGSSYEQYF